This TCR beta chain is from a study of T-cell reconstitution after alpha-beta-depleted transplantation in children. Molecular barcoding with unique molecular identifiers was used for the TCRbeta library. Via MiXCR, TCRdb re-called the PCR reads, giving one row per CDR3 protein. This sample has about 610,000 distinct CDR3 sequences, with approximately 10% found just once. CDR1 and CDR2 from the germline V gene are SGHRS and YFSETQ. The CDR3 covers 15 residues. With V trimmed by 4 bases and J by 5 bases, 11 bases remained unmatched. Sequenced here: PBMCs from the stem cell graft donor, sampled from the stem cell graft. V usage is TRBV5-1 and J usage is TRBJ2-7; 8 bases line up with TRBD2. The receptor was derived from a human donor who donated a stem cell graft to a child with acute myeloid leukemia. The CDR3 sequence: CASSAAGTRSDEQYF. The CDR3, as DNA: TGCGCCAGCAGCGCCGCCGGGACTAGGTCGGACGAGCAGTACTTC.